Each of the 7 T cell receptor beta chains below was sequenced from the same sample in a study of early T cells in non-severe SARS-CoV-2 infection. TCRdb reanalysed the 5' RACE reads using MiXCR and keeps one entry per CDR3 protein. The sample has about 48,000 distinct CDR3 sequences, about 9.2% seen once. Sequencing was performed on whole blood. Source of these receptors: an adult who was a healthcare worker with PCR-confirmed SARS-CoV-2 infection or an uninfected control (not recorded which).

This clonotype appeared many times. The CDR3 sequence: CASSLVGDMDTQYF. For the CDR3, the DNA is TGTGCCAGCAGCTTGGTCGGAGATATGGATACGCAGTATTTT. The gene calls are TRBV5-5 and TRBJ2-3, with D hard to call. The V and J ends lost 0 bases and 6 bases respectively, with 11 bases between them. CDR1 and CDR2 from the germline V gene are SGHKS and YYEKEE (reference sequence). The CDR3 length is 14 residues.

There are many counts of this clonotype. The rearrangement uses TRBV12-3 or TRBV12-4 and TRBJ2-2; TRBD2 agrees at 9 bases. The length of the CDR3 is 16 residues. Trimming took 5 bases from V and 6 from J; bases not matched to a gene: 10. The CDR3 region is CASSPPGLAASGELFF. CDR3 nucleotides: TGTGCCAGCAGTCCTCCGGGACTAGCCGCCTCCGGGGAGCTGTTTTTT.

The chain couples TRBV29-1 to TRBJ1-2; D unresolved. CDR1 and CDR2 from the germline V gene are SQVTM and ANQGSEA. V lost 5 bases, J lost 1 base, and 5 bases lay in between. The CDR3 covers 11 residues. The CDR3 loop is CSVPGNYGYTF. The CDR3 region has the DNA TGCAGCGTTCCCGGTAACTATGGCTACACCTTC.

The CDR3 region is CASTPDSSSGNTIYF. The CDR3 nucleotides are TGTGCCAGCACCCCCGACAGCTCCTCTGGAAACACCATATATTTT. The rearrangement uses TRBV28 and TRBJ1-3, with D possibly being TRBD1 (5 bases). Trimming cost V 7 bases and J 0 bases, with 13 bases left between them. CDR3 length equals 15 residues. Germline CDR1 reads MDHEN; CDR2 reads SYDVKM.

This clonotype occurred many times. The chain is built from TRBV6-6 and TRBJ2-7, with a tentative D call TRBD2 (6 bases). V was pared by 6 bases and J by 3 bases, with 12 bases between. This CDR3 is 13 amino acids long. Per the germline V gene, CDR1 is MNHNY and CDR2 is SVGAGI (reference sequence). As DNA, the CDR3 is TGTGCCAGCAGCAGGGACTGGGACTACGAGCAGTACTTC. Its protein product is CASSRDWDYEQYF.

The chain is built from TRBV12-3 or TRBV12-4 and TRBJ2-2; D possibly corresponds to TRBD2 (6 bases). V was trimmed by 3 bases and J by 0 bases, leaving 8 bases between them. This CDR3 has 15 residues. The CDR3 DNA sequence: TGTGCCAGCAGTTTTGGGAGGCCGAACACCGGGGAGCTGTTTTTT. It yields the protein CASSFGRPNTGELFF.

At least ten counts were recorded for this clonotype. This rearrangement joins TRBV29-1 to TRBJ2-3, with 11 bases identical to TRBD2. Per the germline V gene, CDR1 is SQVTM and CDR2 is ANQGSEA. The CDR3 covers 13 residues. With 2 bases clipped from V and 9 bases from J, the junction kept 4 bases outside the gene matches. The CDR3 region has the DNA TGCAGCGTTGAACGGGGACTAGCGGAGACGCAGTATTTT. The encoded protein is CSVERGLAETQYF.